In its sample, the clone carrying this T cell receptor beta chain was seen many times. The antigen is not known. This sample stems from a study of post-analysis software for immune sequencing data. Across the whole study: The disease courses covered relapsing-remitting, secondary progressive and progressive-relapsing multiple sclerosis. Study-wide findings and caveats: Samples from a shared batch, those prepared together, strongly co-clustered by F measure. Multiple sclerosis patients showed significantly lower normalized Chao1 diversity than controls did. Five TRBV segments were significantly more frequent in patients than in controls. TRBV5-6, TRBV5-1 and TRBV20-1 were among these segments.

Prepared libraries of TCR beta cDNA carried unique molecular identifiers. When about 0.95 to 10 million T cells were used, they gave approximately 450,000 cDNA molecules. Each CDR3 protein gets one entry after TCRdb re-called the PCR reads with MiXCR. The sample shows hundreds of thousands of distinct CDR3 sequences, about a third of them seen only once. Trimming took off 5 bases at V and 1 base at J, with 8 bases between the two ends. The CDR3 length is 13 residues. The TCR sequence derives from a girl between 10 and 17 years old with multiple sclerosis. The V and J genes are TRBV12-3 or TRBV12-4 and TRBJ1-1; no clear D gene. Input material: blood. CDR3 DNA: TGTGCCAGCAGTCCTACAGCGAACACTGAAGCTTTCTTT. It is translated as CASSPTANTEAFF.